The 32 T cell receptor beta chains reported below all come from one sample, sequenced in a study of response to subunit inactivated influenza vaccine. TCRdb ran MiXCR on the RT-PCR reads and lists one entry per CDR3 protein. The sample contains about 520,000 distinct CDR3 sequences, roughly 27% of which appear only once. Sequences were derived from CD4+ T cells sorted from PBMCs, sampled about 5 days after vaccination. These receptors were taken from a man in his fifties who received an inactivated influenza vaccine.

The chain recombines TRBV29-1 with TRBJ2-2, with TRBD2 matching over 16 bases. V lost 4 bases and J lost 6; bases outside the gene matches: 2. This CDR3 comprises 15 residues. Germline V gene sequence: CDR1 SQVTM, CDR2 ANQGSEA. The CDR3 spells CSVAGTSGRAGELFF. The CDR3 DNA reads TGCAGCGTTGCCGGGACTAGCGGGAGGGCCGGGGAGCTGTTTTTT.

The rearrangement uses TRBV7-9 and TRBJ1-5; D call uncertain. Germline V lookup: CDR1 SEHNR, CDR2 FQNEAQ (reference sequence). The V end was cut by 5 bases, the J end by 0 bases, with 8 bases between. This CDR3 region has 14 residues. The CDR3 nucleotides read TGTGCCAGCAGCCCCAATTATAGCAATCAGCCCCAGCATTTT. Protein sequence: CASSPNYSNQPQHF.

Many counts were recorded for this clonotype. This rearrangement joins TRBV20-1 to TRBJ2-3; D is ambiguous. Germline V gene sequence: CDR1 DFQATT, CDR2 SNEGSKA (reference sequence). V was shortened by 6 bases and J by 0 bases, with 10 bases between the two germline ends. This CDR3 is built from 13 residues. The DNA for the CDR3 is TGCAGTGCCTCATGGGCTAGCACAGATACGCAGTATTTT. This sequence encodes CSASWASTDTQYF.

The V and J genes are TRBV10-3 and TRBJ2-7, with D possibly being TRBD1 (5 bases). The CDR3 covers 12 residues. The ends were cut back, 6 bases at V and 3 bases at J, with 9 bases in the middle. The germline gives CDR1 ENHRY, CDR2 SYGVKD. CDR3 DNA sequence: TGTGCCATCAGGGGGCCGAGCTACGAGCAGTACTTC. Translated: CAIRGPSYEQYF.

There are a few counts of this clonotype. The genes are TRBV7-8 and TRBJ1-1; D is possibly TRBD1 (6 bases). Trimming took off 1 base at V and 4 bases at J, with 16 bases between the two ends. Germline CDR1 and CDR2: SGHVS and FQNEAQ. This CDR3 contains 16 residues. The CDR3 sequence is CASSLGGTQGSTEAFF. DNA of the CDR3: TGTGCCAGCAGCTTAGGGGGGACACAGGGTAGCACTGAAGCTTTCTTT.

This clonotype was seen a handful of times. The chain employs TRBV12-3 or TRBV12-4 and TRBJ1-1; D call uncertain. The V end lost 6 bases, the J end lost 1 base, and 9 bases lay between the germline ends. The CDR3 contains 13 residues. The CDR3 sequence: CASRTDWNTEAFF. The CDR3 region has the DNA TGTGCCAGCAGAACGGACTGGAACACTGAAGCTTTCTTT.

This clonotype was seen at least ten times. The rearrangement links TRBV7-3 to TRBJ2-7, with TRBD1 identical over 7 bases. Trimming took 4 bases from V and 3 from J; bases not matched to a gene: 3. There are 13 residues in the CDR3. Germline loops: CDR1 SGHTA, CDR2 FQGTGA. CDR3 region: CASSSTGIYEQYF. In nucleotides, the CDR3 is TGTGCCAGCAGCTCGACAGGGATCTACGAGCAGTACTTC.

The chain links TRBV12-3 or TRBV12-4 to TRBJ2-7; 15 bases line up with TRBD2. The CDR3 loop spans 17 amino acids. V was clipped by 6 bases and J by 3 bases; unmatched bases: 9. CDR3 DNA sequence: TGTGCCAGCAGCGGACTAGCGGGAGGGCCCTATATCTACGAGCAGTACTTC. Protein: CASSGLAGGPYIYEQYF.

This clonotype turned up a few times. The chain couples TRBV6-2 or TRBV6-3 to TRBJ1-1; TRBD1 aligns across 7 bases. V gave up 2 bases and J gave up 6 bases; unmatched junction bases: 3. Germline V lookup: CDR1 MNHEY, CDR2 SVGEGT. The CDR3 spans 13 residues. The CDR3 sequence: CASSYGTVAEAFF. The CDR3 nucleotides are TGTGCCAGCAGTTACGGGACAGTCGCTGAAGCTTTCTTT.

This chain joins TRBV2 and TRBJ2-7; D might be TRBD2 (5 bases). CDR1 is SNHLY and CDR2 is FYNNEI in the germline V gene. This CDR3 is 15 amino acids long. Trimming stripped 6 bases from V and 3 bases from J, with 18 bases between. This CDR3 reads CASSADGGGHYEQYF. CDR3 sequence (DNA): TGTGCCAGCAGCGCGGACGGAGGTGGCCACTACGAGCAGTACTTC. Combining the CDR3 with reference TRBV2 and TRBJ2-7 gives the whole variable domain EPEVTQTPSHQVTQMGQEVILRCVPISNHLYFYWYRQILGQKVEFLVSFYNNEISEKSEIFDDQFSVERPDGSNFTLKIRSTKLEDSAMYFCASSADGGGHYEQYFGPGTRLTVT.

This clonotype has only a few counts. The chain couples TRBV6-5 to TRBJ1-1; D possibly corresponds to TRBD1 (5 bases). Trimming stripped 2 bases from V and 0 bases from J, with 10 bases between. Germline V CDR1 and CDR2: MNHEY, SVGAGI. This CDR3 is 15 amino acids long. The chain's CDR3 is CASSYRGVMNTEAFF. The CDR3 bases are TGTGCCAGCAGTTACCGGGGGGTAATGAACACTGAAGCTTTCTTT.

The chain recombines TRBV28 with TRBJ2-7; no firm D call. The germline V and J ends were trimmed by 10 bases and 1 base, with 14 bases remaining between them. The germline CDR1 and CDR2 sequences are MDHEN and SYDVKM. The CDR3 loop spans 13 amino acids. DNA for the CDR3: TGTGCCACCCCAGCGATCCTGTCCTACGAGCAGTACTTC. Amino acids: CATPAILSYEQYF.

The V gene is TRBV5-1, the J gene TRBJ1-2, with D tentatively TRBD1 (6 bases). The germline gives CDR1 SGHRS, CDR2 YFSETQ. The ends were cut back, 0 bases at V and 2 bases at J, with 11 bases in the middle. This CDR3 spans 15 amino acids. CDR3 DNA: TGCGCCAGCAGCTTGGGGTACAGGGAAAACTATGGCTACACCTTC. Its protein product is CASSLGYRENYGYTF.

This chain uses TRBV20-1 with TRBJ2-7; 11 positions agree with TRBD1. Trimming cost V 5 bases and J 5 bases; bases outside gene matches: 8. Germline-derived CDR1 and CDR2 are DFQATT and SNEGSKA (reference sequence). The CDR3 sequence is 14 residues long. CDR3 amino acids: CSAGGGTGGDEQYF. The CDR3 bases are TGCAGTGCTGGAGGGGGGACAGGGGGGGACGAGCAGTACTTC.

In this sample, this clonotype turned up many times. The J gene is TRBJ1-6, the V gene TRBV7-2; possibly TRBD1 for D (6 bases). The CDR3 is 17 amino acids. Germline-derived CDR1 and CDR2 are SGHTA and FQGNSA. Trimming stripped 0 bases from V and 0 bases from J, with 9 bases between. CDR3 DNA: TGTGCCAGCAGCTTAGCCGGGGGGGCCTCCTATAATTCACCCCTCCACTTT. Its protein product is CASSLAGGASYNSPLHF.

This clonotype was detected a few times. This rearrangement joins TRBV5-1 to TRBJ2-7; 9 positions agree with TRBD1. Trimming removed 7 bases from V and 5 bases from J; junction bases left unmatched: 7. In germline, CDR1 is SGHRS, CDR2 YFSETQ. There are 13 residues in the CDR3. The chain's CDR3 is CASDRDRVHEQYF. CDR3 bases: TGCGCCAGCGACAGGGACAGGGTCCACGAGCAGTACTTC.

This clonotype was observed many times. The chain joins TRBV12-3 or TRBV12-4 to TRBJ2-2; D is perhaps TRBD2 (6 bases). Trimming removed 0 bases at V and 6 bases at J, with 8 bases between. This CDR3 spans 14 amino acids. The CDR3, as DNA: TGTGCCAGCAGTTTAGCGGGGGGACCCGGGGAGCTGTTTTTT. It encodes CASSLAGGPGELFF.

V and J are TRBV20-1 and TRBJ1-1, with 7 bases aligning to TRBD1. Germline V gene data show CDR1 as DFQATT and CDR2 as SNEGSKA (reference sequence). V shed 6 bases and J 2 bases; nucleotides not matched to a gene: 9. The length of the CDR3 is 14 residues. The DNA for the CDR3 is TGCAGTGCGAACCAGGGGGGAACAAACACTGAAGCTTTCTTT. Encoded protein: CSANQGGTNTEAFF.

The chain joins TRBV9 to TRBJ2-1; tentative D call: TRBD2 (5 bases). The germline CDR1 and CDR2 sequences are SGDLS and YYNGEE. The CDR3 runs 15 residues. With 0 bases removed from V and 4 bases from J, the gap between germline ends came to 11 bases. The CDR3 reads CASSVEAVLYNEQFF. The CDR3 DNA reads as TGTGCCAGCAGCGTAGAAGCGGTTTTGTACAATGAGCAGTTCTTC.

This chain joins TRBV15 and TRBJ2-5; D is perhaps TRBD2 (7 bases). This CDR3 region has 19 residues. Germline CDR1 LNHNV, CDR2 YYDKDF (reference sequence). The V gene lost 8 bases and the J gene lost 5 bases, with 33 bases spanning the gap. The CDR3 DNA is TGTGCCACCCGAAAAGGGGGGGGAACGACAGAGATGAATGGGGAGACCCAGTACTTC. This translates into CATRKGGGTTEMNGETQYF.

The gene calls are TRBV5-1 and TRBJ2-3; 7 bases align to TRBD2. The CDR3 sequence is 14 residues long. Germline CDR1 reads SGHRS; CDR2 reads YFSETQ. With V trimmed by 7 bases and J by 2 bases, 7 bases remained unmatched. In nucleotides, the CDR3 is TGCGCCAGCTCCACAGCGGGGTACACAGATACGCAGTATTTT. Its protein is CASSTAGYTDTQYF.

This clonotype was counted a few times. This chain uses TRBV18 with TRBJ2-5; TRBD1 matches at 8 bases. The CDR3 is 17 amino acids. CDR1 and CDR2 (germline): KGHSH, LQKENI. J lost 4 bases, V lost 3 bases, and 13 bases had no gene match. CDR3 loop: CASSPLPGQVRGETQYF. CDR3 bases: TGTGCCAGCTCACCTCTACCGGGACAGGTTCGCGGAGAGACCCAGTACTTC.

This clonotype appeared a few times. Relative to the germline gene, one junction end is altered; a read error may explain this. Written as DNA, the CDR3 is TGTGCCAGCAAAAGGACAGGGTCGAAGACCGGGGAGCTGTTTTTT. It yields the protein CASKRTGSKTGELFF. The chain carries TRBV9 and TRBJ2-2; TRBD1 matches at 8 bases. Germline CDR1 SGDLS, CDR2 YYNGEE. CDR3 length: 15 amino acids.

This clonotype turned up a few times. The chain links TRBV10-3 to TRBJ1-6; possible D gene TRBD1, 5 bases. The CDR3 is made up of 14 amino acids. Germline CDR1 ENHRY, CDR2 SYGVKD. Trimming pared 3 bases from V and 12 bases from J, leaving 15 bases between. As DNA, the CDR3 is TGTGCCATCAGTGAACCAGGGTTGGGGGGACCCCTCCACTTT. It specifies CAISEPGLGGPLHF.

In its sample, this clonotype was seen a few times. The chain employs TRBV5-6 and TRBJ2-3; perhaps D is TRBD1 or TRBD2 (5 bases each). V lost 0 bases and J lost 3, with 11 bases in between. CDR1 is SGHDT and CDR2 is YYEEEE in the germline V gene. This CDR3 contains 15 residues. DNA of the CDR3: TGTGCCAGCAGCTTGGGTAGGGACCGGACAGATACGCAGTATTTT. It codes for CASSLGRDRTDTQYF.

The rearrangement joins TRBV24-1 to TRBJ2-4, with D maybe TRBD1 (6 bases). With 4 bases removed from V and 7 bases from J, the gap between germline ends came to 16 bases. There are 15 residues in the CDR3. Per the germline V gene, CDR1 is KGHDR and CDR2 is SFDVKD. The CDR3 is CATSESRGSGNIQYF. CDR3 bases: TGTGCCACCAGTGAATCCAGGGGTTCCGGGAACATTCAGTACTTC.

This clonotype came up a few times. The rearrangement uses TRBV5-1 and TRBJ2-1, with 12 bases aligning to TRBD2. The V segment lost 0 bases and the J segment 12 bases; nucleotides outside the gene matches: 7. Germline V gives CDR1 SGHRS, CDR2 YFSETQ. This CDR3 is built from 15 residues. Here the CDR3 DNA reads TGCGCCAGCAGCTTGGCTCTAGCGGGAGGGGATCGGCAGTTCTTC. Translation gives CASSLALAGGDRQFF.

V is TRBV10-3 and J is TRBJ2-7, with 7 bases identical to TRBD1. Germline CDR1 is ENHRY and CDR2 is SYGVKD. The V segment lost 6 bases and the J segment 2 bases; nucleotides outside the gene matches: 7. The CDR3 length is 14 residues. The CDR3, as DNA: TGTGCCATCAGCACAGGGGTGCGGACCTACGAGCAGTACTTC. Translated, it gives CAISTGVRTYEQYF.

This chain joins TRBV18 and TRBJ2-7, with 8 bases matching TRBD2. V was clipped by 0 bases and J by 3 bases; unmatched bases: 1. The CDR3 is 14 amino acids. Germline CDR1 reads KGHSH; CDR2 reads LQKENI. The CDR3 DNA sequence: TGTGCCAGCTCACCACCGCGGGAGGACTACGAGCAGTACTTC. Encoded protein: CASSPPREDYEQYF.

In this sample, this clonotype turned up a few times. In DNA form, the CDR3 reads TGCGCCAGTCCCCCGGGACTAGCGGGGACTTACTACGAGCAGTACTTC. It yields the protein CASPPGLAGTYYEQYF. The chain employs TRBV10-1 and TRBJ2-7; 13 bases agree with TRBD2. The ends lost 9 bases at V and 3 bases at J; junction bases unmatched: 11. The CDR3 is 16 residues long. The V gene's germline CDR1 is WNHNN and CDR2 SYGVQD (reference sequence).

In this sample, this clonotype turned up many times. J is TRBJ2-1 and V is TRBV21-1; the tabulated D call, TRBD1, remains unverified against the DNA. TRBV21-1 is flagged as a pseudogene. This CDR3 region has 16 residues. The CDR3 DNA reads as TGTGCCAGCAGCAAAGTTTCGGACAGGGAACACAATGAGCAGTTCTTC. Its translation is CASSKVSDREHNEQFF.

The table lists this clonotype with a few counts. This chain uses TRBV20-1 with TRBJ2-7; D is possibly TRBD1 (6 bases). The CDR3 has 14 amino acids. Germline CDR1 and CDR2: DFQATT and SNEGSKA (reference sequence). Trimming stripped 1 base from V and 2 bases from J, with 12 bases between. CDR3 coding DNA: TGCAGTGCTAGAGTTTTCAGGGGTACCTACGAGCAGTACTTC. It codes for CSARVFRGTYEQYF.